This paragraph reports one T cell receptor (beta chain). The ends lost 4 bases at V and 8 bases at J; junction bases unmatched: 3. CDR1 is SGHDN, CDR2 FVKESK, per germline. There are 13 residues in the CDR3. Primers: 60 Vbeta forward and 13 Jbeta reverse. Produced via immunoSEQ multiplex PCR; TCRdb's table is partial and in-frame only. The sample includes approximately 100,000 clones, around 82% seen only once; the top ten take around 2%. Healthy bone marrow donors made up the cohort. This entry is derived from a study of cytomegalovirus exposure and HLA in healthy donors. This TCR came from a man aged 18 to 30 in good health and CMV-seronegative. V and J are TRBV14 and TRBJ1-4; 8 bases agree with TRBD1. Sequenced sample: PBMCs. The CDR3 spells CASSPRGREKLFF. In DNA, the CDR3 is TGTGCCAGCAGCCCCAGGGGGCGAGAAAAACTGTTTTTT.